This T cell receptor (beta chain) was sequenced in a study of CD8 T cells in ankylosing spondylitis. General study points: One TCR beta motif, made up of roughly 8 highly homologous variants, appeared characteristic of ankylosing spondylitis blood. Disease-linked clones proved CD8+ and comparatively uncommon in peripheral blood.

This clonotype was seen many times. Its target is not known. The germline gives CDR1 SGHVS, CDR2 FQNEAQ. This CDR3 region has 16 residues. V lost 2 bases and J 7 bases, leaving 17 bases between the germline ends. With molecular barcodes, quantitative 5'-RACE was used to make the TCR beta libraries. MiXCR was run by TCRdb on the 5' RACE reads, yielding one entry per CDR3 protein. The data contain around 33,000 distinct CDR3 sequences, 7.2% of them seen just once; the ten biggest clones take up about 11%. Sequencing was done on a sample of blood, either unsorted or a sorted T cell fraction (not recorded which). The sequence came from a male donor with ankylosing spondylitis or in good health (not recorded which). V gene TRBV7-8 combines with J gene TRBJ2-2; TRBD2 might be the D (5 bases). This CDR3 reads CASSLSGLATGGELFF. DNA of the CDR3: TGTGCCAGCAGCTTAAGTGGTCTAGCAACGGGCGGGGAGCTGTTTTTT.